This T cell receptor (beta chain) comes out of a study of graft-versus-host responses after intestinal transplantation. Broader study findings: Allografts from individuals with graft-donor T cell macrochimerism displayed high graft-versus-host to host-versus-graft clonal ratios.

A note on this clone: As yet, its antigen is unknown.

The V segment lost 10 bases and the J segment 6 bases; nucleotides outside the gene matches: 11. This CDR3 is built from 15 residues. Germline lookup yields CDR1 LNHDA and CDR2 SQIVND (reference sequence). Sequenced by immunoSEQ multiplex PCR; TCRdb stores in-frame clones only, minus some. The sample lists some 120,000 clones, more than 80% seen once, with 0.23% in the top ten. This chain connects TRBV19 to TRBJ2-3; TRBD2 matches at 12 bases. The receptor was isolated from a human donor who was the organ donor for an intestinal transplant. Sequences were derived from unstimulated CD4+ T cells sorted from spleen or lymph node cells, sampled before transplant. The CDR3 here is CANPSSGRAWDTQYF. The CDR3 DNA follows: TGTGCCAATCCGTCTAGCGGGAGGGCATGGGATACGCAGTATTTT.